This T cell receptor (beta chain) comes out of a study of blood T cells in healthy people across ages (dated by TCRdb to the mid-2010s). Regarding the research as a whole: In model experiments, template switching captured about one uniquely barcoded TCR beta cDNA molecule for every two T cells. To avoid experimental bias, donors of different ages were distributed randomly across sequencing lanes. Two additional independent replicas of 1 million unique cDNA reads from the same blood draw were analyzed for two donors (one aged 18 to 29 and one aged 80 or older). The study measured age-related changes in TCR beta repertoire diversity using deep sequencing normalized with unique cDNA molecular identifiers. Four age groups were formed from the donors: young (average approximately 15 years), middle-aged (less than 40), aged (about 62) and long-lived (82). The paper as a whole reports these results and caveats: The long-lived group showed more naive CD4+ T cells, fewer expanded clones and increased TCR diversity than the aged group, suggesting age selection. Because the CMV infection status of the donors was unknown, age-related changes in expanded clonotypes may potentially have been confounded. Observed TCR beta diversity per million T cells fell roughly linearly with age, and a significant reduction was already apparent by age around 39. Bulk unsorted PBMC profiling prevented conclusive comparison of naive and antigen-experienced compartments. Observed TCR beta diversity correlated strongly with the percentage of naive T cells measured by flow cytometry. Total diversity estimates from one million sequenced T cells were considered lower bounds and underestimates.

Systemically healthy Caucasian individuals from Russia, 39 in total and aged about 6 to 100 years, were included as donors. Each donor gave 8 to 10 milliliters of peripheral blood, collected into EDTA-treated Vacutainer tubes. PBMCs were isolated by Ficoll-Paque density-gradient centrifugation, with at least 6 million obtained per sample. Trizol reagent was used to extract total RNA from PBMCs, with at least 6 micrograms per sample. Naive CD45RAhigh/CD27high T cell percentages were measured by flow cytometry on a PBMC aliquot from every donor. Library preparation employed 5' RACE. The instrument given in TCRdb is Illumina HiSeq 2500. A second PCR of about 7 to 12 cycles was run with a J-beta primer mix and a sample-barcoded 5' primer. A template-switch 5' adaptor carrying 12 random nucleotides introduced a unique molecular identifier onto each TCR beta cDNA molecule. At least 2.5 million CDR3-containing paired-end reads were obtained from each sample. First-strand cDNA was synthesized from all RNA with the Mint cDNA synthesis kit, primed by a TRBC-specific oligonucleotide. Following uracil-DNA glycosylase treatment, all cDNA underwent a first 18-cycle PCR with the universal primers M1SS and BC2_uni_R. Per the source publication's procedure: For normalization, 1 million high-quality reads, each with a distinct molecular identifier, were randomly selected from each sample. Reads with shared molecular identifiers were discarded instead of being binned into consensus sequences. MiTCR, with a Q25 quality threshold and the strictest error-elimination algorithm, was used for CDR3 identification, clonotype clustering and error correction. A nonparametric unseen species model with Euler transformation was used to estimate a lower bound on total TCR beta diversity. The public reads were reprocessed in TCRdb via fastp at Q25 and MiXCR, keeping in-frame beta chains. Here each entry gathers all rows of one CDR3 protein and keeps the most common genes and DNA. The V and J calls, along with clone size, are taken from TCRdb and not from the paper's own processing. In this sample the table shows over 600,000 distinct CDR3 sequences, 56% of which occur a single time. 20% to 30% of the sample belongs to the ten largest clones.

This clonotype was detected only a few times. This receptor's antigen is unknown. Base qualities are not recorded, but no much larger clone differs from it by a single base. Counted from cysteine to phenylalanine, this CDR3 has 13 amino acids. CDR3 DNA is the only sequence kept; it has 39 bases, read in frame from the first base. Per the germline V gene, MDHEN is the CDR1 and SYDVKM is the CDR2. Ends trimmed: V by 8 bases, J by 8 bases; bases unmatched to a gene: 11. Sequenced material: blood. The chain is assembled from TRBV28 and TRBJ1-2; 7 central bases correspond to TRBD1. This sequence was found in a man between 35 and 55 years old in good health. The DNA is TGTGCCAGCCGAAACTCCGACAGGGAGGGCTACACCTTC. It is translated as CASRNSDREGYTF.